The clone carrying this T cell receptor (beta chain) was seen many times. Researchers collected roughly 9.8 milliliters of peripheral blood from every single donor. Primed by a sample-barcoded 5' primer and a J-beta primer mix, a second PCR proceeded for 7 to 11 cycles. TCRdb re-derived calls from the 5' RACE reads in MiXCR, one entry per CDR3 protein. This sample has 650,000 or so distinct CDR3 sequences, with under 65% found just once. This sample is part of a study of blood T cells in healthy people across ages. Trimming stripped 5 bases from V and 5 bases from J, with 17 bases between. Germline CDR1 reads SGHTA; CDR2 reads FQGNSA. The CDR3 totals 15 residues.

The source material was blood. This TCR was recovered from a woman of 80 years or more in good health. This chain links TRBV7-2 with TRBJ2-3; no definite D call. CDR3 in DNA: TGTGCCAGCAGCAAACAACTTGTTGGCGGAGATACGCAGTATTTT. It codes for CASSKQLVGGDTQYF.